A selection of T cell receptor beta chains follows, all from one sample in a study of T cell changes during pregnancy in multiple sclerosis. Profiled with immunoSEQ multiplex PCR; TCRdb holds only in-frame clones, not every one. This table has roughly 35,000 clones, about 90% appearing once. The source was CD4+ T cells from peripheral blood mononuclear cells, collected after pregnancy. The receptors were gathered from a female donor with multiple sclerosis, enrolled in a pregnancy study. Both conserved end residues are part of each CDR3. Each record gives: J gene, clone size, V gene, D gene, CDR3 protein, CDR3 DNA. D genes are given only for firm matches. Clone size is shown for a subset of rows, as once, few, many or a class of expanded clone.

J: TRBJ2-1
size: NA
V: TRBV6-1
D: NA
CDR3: CASASGRGYNEQFF
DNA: TGTGCCAGCGCGTCAGGCAGAGGGTACAATGAGCAGTTCTTC

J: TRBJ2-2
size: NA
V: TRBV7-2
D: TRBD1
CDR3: CASSTGTGRNTGELFF
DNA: TGTGCCAGCAGCACTGGGACAGGACGCAACACCGGGGAGCTGTTTTTT

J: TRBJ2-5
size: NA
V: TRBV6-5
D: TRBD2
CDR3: CASSSLVASGQETQYF
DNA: TGTGCCAGCAGTTCCCTCGTCGCTAGCGGGCAAGAGACCCAGTACTTC

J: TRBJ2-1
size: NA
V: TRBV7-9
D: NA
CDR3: CASSLAPQGVRFF
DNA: TGTGCCAGCAGCTTAGCGCCCCAGGGTGTACGGTTCTTC

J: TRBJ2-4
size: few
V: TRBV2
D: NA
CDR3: CASSRIEGTNIQYF
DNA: TGTGCCAGCAGCAGGATCGAGGGTACGAACATTCAGTACTTC

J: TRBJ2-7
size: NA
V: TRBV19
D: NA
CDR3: CASKSNWQGGEQYF
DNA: TGTGCCAGCAAGTCCAATTGGCAGGGTGGCGAGCAGTACTTC

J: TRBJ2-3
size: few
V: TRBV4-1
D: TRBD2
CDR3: CASSQDRGGSLTDTQYF
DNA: TGCGCCAGCAGCCAAGATCGGGGGGGCAGTCTCACAGATACGCAGTATTTT

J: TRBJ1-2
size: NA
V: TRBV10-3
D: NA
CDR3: CAISESSPSPNYGYTF
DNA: TGTGCCATCAGTGAGTCGTCGCCGAGTCCTAACTATGGCTACACCTTC

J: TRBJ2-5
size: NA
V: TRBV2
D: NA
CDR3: CASSARRLETQYF
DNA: TGTGCCAGCAGTGCTAGGAGATTAGAGACCCAGTACTTC

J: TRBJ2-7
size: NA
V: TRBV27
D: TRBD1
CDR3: CASRLGPGGIHEQYF
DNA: TGTGCCAGCAGACTTGGGCCAGGGGGAATCCACGAGCAGTACTTC

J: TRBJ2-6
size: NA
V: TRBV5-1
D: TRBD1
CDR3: CASSLETGGPYRRANVLTF
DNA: TGCGCCAGCAGCTTGGAGACAGGGGGCCCATATCGACGGGCCAACGTCCTGACTTTC

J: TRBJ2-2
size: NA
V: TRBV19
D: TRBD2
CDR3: CASSYFGLAGDTGELFF
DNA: TGTGCCAGTAGTTATTTCGGACTAGCGGGAGACACCGGGGAGCTGTTTTTT

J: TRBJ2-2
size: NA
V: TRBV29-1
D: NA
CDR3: CSVIVLTGELFF
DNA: TGCAGCGTCATAGTTCTAACCGGGGAGCTGTTTTTT

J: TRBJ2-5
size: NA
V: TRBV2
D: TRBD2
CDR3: CASSEVISGGDDF
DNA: TGTGCCAGCAGTGAAGTGATTAGCGGGGGGGATGACTTC

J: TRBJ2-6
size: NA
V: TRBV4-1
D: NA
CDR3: CASSQVPRSSGANVLTF
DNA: TGCGCCAGCAGCCAAGTTCCGCGATCCTCTGGGGCCAACGTCCTGACTTTC

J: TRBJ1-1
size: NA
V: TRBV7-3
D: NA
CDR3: CASSLSRDRIAFF
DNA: TGTGCCAGCAGCTTGTCCAGGGATCGTATTGCTTTCTTT

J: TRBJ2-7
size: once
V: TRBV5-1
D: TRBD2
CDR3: CASGGGLAGAEEQYF
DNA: TGCGCCAGCGGCGGGGGACTAGCGGGAGCTGAGGAGCAGTACTTC

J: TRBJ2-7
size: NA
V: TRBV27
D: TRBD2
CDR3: CASMSSGVYEQYF
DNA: TGTGCCAGCATGTCTAGCGGGGTGTACGAGCAGTACTTC

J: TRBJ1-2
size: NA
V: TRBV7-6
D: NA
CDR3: CASSLAQGVGYTF
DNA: TGTGCCAGCAGCTTAGCACAGGGAGTCGGCTACACCTTC

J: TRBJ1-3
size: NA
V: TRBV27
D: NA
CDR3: CASSFQFGNTIYF
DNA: TGTGCCAGCAGTTTTCAATTTGGAAACACCATATATTTT

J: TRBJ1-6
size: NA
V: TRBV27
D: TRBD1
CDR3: CASRRDSPGRALHF
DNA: TGTGCCAGCAGACGGGACAGTCCCGGCAGGGCCCTCCACTTT

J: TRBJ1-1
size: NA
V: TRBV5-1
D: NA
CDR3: CASSLGGGANTEAFF
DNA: TGCGCCAGCAGCTTGGGGGGGGGCGCGAACACTGAAGCTTTCTTT

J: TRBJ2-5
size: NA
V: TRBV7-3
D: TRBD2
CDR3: CASSLGGLAGVQTQYF
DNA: TGTGCCAGCAGCTTAGGCGGACTAGCGGGAGTTCAGACCCAGTACTTC

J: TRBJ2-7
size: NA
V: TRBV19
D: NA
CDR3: CASSRQGNYEQYF
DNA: TGTGCCAGTAGTAGGCAGGGGAACTACGAGCAGTACTTC